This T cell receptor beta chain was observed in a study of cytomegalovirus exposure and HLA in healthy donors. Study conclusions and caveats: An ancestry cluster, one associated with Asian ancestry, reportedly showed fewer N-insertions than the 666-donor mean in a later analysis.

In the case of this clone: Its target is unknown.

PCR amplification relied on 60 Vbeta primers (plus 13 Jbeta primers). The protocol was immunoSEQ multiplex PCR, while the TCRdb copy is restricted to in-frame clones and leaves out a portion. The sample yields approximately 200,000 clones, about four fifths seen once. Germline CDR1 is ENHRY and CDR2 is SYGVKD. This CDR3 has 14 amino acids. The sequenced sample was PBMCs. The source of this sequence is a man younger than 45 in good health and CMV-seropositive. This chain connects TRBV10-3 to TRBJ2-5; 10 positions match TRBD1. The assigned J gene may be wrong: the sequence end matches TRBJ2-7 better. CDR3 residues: CAISEGTGVYEQYF. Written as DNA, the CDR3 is TGTGCCATCAGTGAGGGGACAGGGGTGTACGAGCAGTACTTC.